The present T cell receptor beta chain was sequenced within a study of blood T cell repertoires in COVID-19. Assay used: immunoSEQ multiplex PCR; TCRdb lists only in-frame clones, some missing. The sample carries around 71,000 clones, about four fifths recorded once. The receptor's source is a man in his 70s with acute or convalescent COVID-19. Sequencing used peripheral blood.

The CDR3 protein is CSALSPGTENYNEQFF. Written as DNA, the CDR3 is TGCAGCGCCTTGAGTCCCGGGACAGAGAACTACAATGAGCAGTTCTTC. The gene calls are TRBV29-1 and TRBJ2-1, with 7 positions matching TRBD1. J gave up 3 bases and V 7 bases, and 15 bases lay outside the gene matches. The CDR3 has 16 residues. Germline V gives CDR1 SQVTM, CDR2 ANQGSEA.